Detailed here is one T cell receptor (beta chain). The sample originates from a study of blood T cell repertoires in COVID-19. Method: immunoSEQ multiplex PCR; TCRdb's copy keeps in-frame clones and lacks some. The sample lists 65,000 to 90,000 clones, about 93% seen once, with about 6% in the top ten. Germline V gives CDR1 LGHNA, CDR2 YNFKEQ. The CDR3 has 15 residues. V lost 1 base and J lost 5, with 14 bases in between. The receptor's source is a human donor in a cohort sampled during active COVID-19. Sequencing used peripheral blood. The V and J genes are TRBV4-2 and TRBJ1-2; D not certain. This CDR3 reads CASSQAPFPGYGYTF. CDR3 in DNA: TGTGCCAGCAGCCAAGCCCCCTTCCCCGGTTATGGCTACACCTTC.